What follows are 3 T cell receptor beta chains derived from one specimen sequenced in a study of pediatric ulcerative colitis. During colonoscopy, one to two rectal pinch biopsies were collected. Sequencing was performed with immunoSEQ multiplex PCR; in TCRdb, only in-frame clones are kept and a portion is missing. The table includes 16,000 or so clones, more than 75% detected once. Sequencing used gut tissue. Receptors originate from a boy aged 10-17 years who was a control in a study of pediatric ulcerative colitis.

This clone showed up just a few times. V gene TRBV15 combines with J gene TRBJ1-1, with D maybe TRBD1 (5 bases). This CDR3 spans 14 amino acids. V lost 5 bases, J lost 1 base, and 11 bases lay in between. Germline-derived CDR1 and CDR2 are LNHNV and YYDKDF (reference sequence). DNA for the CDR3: TGTGCCACCAGCTCCCGTGGACAGAACACTGAAGCTTTCTTT. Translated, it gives CATSSRGQNTEAFF.

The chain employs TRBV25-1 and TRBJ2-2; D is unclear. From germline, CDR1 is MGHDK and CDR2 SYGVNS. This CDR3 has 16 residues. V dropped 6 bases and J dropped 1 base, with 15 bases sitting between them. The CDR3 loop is CASSAFLSLNTGELFF. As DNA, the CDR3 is TGTGCCAGCAGCGCCTTCTTATCTCTGAACACCGGGGAGCTGTTTTTT.

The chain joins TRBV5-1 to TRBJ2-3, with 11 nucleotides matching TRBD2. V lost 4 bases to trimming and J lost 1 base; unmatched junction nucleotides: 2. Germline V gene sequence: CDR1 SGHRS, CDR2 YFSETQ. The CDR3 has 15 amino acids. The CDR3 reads CASSVGLAGTDTQYF. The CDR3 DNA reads TGCGCCAGCAGCGTGGGACTAGCGGGCACAGATACGCAGTATTTT.